This T cell receptor beta chain was observed in a study of cytomegalovirus exposure and HLA in healthy donors. Study outcomes and limitations: A cluster of highly shared sequence variants was likely a sequencing artifact. Cytomegalovirus-associated TCR beta chains were listed, numbering under 200.

Use of 60 Vbeta and 13 Jbeta primers characterized the PCR. Assay used: immunoSEQ multiplex PCR; TCRdb lists only in-frame clones, some missing. This sample has around 120,000 clones, with just under 80% found just once. With V trimmed by 6 bases and J by 1 base, 8 bases remained unmatched. The CDR3 runs to 15 residues. The V gene's germline CDR1 is MNHEY and CDR2 SMNVEV (reference sequence). This clone was counted a single time. Its specificity is unknown. The chain recombines TRBV27 with TRBJ2-5; 7 bases are shared with TRBD2. Sequencing input: PBMCs. The sequence came from a woman aged 40 to 50 in good health and CMV-seronegative. In DNA, the CDR3 is TGTGCCAGCAGGTACCTTAGCGGGCCCCAAGAGACCCAGTACTTC. Amino acids: CASRYLSGPQETQYF.